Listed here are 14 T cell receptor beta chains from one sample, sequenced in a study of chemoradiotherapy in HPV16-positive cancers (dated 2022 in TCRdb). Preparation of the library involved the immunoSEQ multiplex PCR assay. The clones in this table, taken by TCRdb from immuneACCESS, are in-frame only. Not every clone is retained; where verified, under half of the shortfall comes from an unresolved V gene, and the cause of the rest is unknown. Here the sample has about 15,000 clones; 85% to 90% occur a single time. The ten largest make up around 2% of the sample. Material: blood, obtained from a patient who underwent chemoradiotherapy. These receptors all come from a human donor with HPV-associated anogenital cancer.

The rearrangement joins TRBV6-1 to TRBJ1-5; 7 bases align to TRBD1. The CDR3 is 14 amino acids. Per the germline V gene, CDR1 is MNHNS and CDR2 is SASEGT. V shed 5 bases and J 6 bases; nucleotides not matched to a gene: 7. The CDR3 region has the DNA TGTGCCAGCAGTTGGGAGGGGGCAATTCAGCCCCAGCATTTT. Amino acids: CASSWEGAIQPQHF.

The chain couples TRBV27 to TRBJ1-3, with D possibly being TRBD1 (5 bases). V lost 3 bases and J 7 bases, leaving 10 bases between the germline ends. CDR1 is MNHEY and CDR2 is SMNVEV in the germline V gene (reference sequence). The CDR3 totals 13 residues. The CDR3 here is CASSFREGNTIYF. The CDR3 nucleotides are TGTGCCAGCAGTTTTAGGGAGGGGAACACCATATATTTT.

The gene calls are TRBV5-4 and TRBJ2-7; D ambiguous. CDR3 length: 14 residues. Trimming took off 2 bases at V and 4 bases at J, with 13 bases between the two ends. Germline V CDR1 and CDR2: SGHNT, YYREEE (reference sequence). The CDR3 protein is CASSLYTDRYEQYF. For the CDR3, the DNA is TGTGCCAGCAGCTTATATACAGACCGGTACGAGCAGTACTTC. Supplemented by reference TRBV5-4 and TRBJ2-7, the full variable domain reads ETGVTQSPTHLIKTRGQQVTLRCSSQSGHNTVSWYQQALGQGPQFIFQYYREEENGRGNFPPRFSGLQFPNYSSELNVNALELDDSALYLCASSLYTDRYEQYFGPGTRLTVT.

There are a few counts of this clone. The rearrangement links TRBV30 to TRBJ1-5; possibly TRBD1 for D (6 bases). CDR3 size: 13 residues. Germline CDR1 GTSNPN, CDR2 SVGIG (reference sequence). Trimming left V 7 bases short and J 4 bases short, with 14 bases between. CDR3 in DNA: TGTGCCTTAACTGGGCAGGGGAATCAGCCCCAGCATTTT. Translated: CALTGQGNQPQHF.

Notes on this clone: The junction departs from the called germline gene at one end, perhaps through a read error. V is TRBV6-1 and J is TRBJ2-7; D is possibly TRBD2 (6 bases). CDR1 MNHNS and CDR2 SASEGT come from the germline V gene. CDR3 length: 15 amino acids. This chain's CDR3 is CTSSEGAGTSYEQYF. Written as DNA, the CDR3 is TGTACCAGCAGTGAAGGAGCGGGTACATCCTACGAGCAGTACTTC.

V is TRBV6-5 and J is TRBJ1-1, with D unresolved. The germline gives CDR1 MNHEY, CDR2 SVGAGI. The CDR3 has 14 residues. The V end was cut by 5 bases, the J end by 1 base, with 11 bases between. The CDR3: CASSKRTENTEAFF. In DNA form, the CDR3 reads TGTGCCAGCAGTAAACGGACGGAGAACACTGAAGCTTTCTTT.

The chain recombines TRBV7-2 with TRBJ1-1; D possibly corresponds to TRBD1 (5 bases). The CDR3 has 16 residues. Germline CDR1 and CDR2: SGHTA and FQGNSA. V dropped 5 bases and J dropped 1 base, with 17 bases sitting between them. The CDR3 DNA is TGTGCCAGCAGCGGGGCAGGTCGCCAGGGGAACACTGAAGCTTTCTTT. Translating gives CASSGAGRQGNTEAFF.

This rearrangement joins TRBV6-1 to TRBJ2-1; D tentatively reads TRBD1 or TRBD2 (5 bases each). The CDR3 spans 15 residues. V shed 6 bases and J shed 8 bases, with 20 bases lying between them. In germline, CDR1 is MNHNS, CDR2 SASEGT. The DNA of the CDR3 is TGTGCCAGCAGCGGGACCGCCGAGCCCTTCCATGAGCAGTTCTTC. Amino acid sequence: CASSGTAEPFHEQFF.

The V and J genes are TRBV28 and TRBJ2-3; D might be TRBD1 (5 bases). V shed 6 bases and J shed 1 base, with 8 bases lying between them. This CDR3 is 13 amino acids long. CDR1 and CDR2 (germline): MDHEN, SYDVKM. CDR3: CASRLQGTDTQYF. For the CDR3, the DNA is TGTGCCAGCAGGTTACAGGGCACAGATACGCAGTATTTT.

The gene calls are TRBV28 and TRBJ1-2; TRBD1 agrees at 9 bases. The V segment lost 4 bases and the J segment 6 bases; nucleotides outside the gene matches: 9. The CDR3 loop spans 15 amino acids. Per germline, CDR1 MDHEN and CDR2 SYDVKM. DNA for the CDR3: TGTGCCAGCAGTTACGGGACAGGGAGTAGAAATGGCTACACCTTC. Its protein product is CASSYGTGSRNGYTF.

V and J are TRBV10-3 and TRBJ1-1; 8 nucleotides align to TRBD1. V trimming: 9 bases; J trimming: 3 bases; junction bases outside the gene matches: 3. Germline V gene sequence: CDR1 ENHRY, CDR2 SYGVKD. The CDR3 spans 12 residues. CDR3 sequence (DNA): TGTGCCATAGGGACAGGAGACACTGAAGCTTTCTTT. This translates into CAIGTGDTEAFF.

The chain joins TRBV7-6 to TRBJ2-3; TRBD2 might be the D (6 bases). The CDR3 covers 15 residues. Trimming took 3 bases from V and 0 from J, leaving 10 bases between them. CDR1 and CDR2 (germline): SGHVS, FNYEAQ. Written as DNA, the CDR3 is TGTGCCAGCAGCTTGGGGGGAACTAGCACAGATACGCAGTATTTT. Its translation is CASSLGGTSTDTQYF.

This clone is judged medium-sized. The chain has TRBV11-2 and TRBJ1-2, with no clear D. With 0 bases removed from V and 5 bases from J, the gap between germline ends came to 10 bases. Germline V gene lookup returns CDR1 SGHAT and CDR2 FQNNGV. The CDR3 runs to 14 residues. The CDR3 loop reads CASSLDIIGYGYTF. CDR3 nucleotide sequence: TGTGCCAGCAGCTTAGACATAATTGGTTATGGCTACACCTTC.

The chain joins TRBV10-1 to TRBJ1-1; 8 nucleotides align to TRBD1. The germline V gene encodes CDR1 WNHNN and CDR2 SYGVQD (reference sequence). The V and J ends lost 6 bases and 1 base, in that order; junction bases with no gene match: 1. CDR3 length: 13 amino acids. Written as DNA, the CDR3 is TGCGCCAGCAGGACAGGGGAGAACACTGAAGCTTTCTTT. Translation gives CASRTGENTEAFF.